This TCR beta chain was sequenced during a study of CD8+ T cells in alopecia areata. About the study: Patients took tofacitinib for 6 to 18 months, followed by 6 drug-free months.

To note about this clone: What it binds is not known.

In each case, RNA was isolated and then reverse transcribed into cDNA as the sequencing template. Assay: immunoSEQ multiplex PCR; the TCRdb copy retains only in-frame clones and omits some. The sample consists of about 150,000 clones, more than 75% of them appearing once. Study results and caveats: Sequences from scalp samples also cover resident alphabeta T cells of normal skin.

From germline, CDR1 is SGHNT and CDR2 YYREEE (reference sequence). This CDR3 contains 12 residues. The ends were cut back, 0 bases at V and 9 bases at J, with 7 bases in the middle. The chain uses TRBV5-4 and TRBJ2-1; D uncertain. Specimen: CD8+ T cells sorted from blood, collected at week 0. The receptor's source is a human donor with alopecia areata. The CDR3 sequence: CASSLEGGEQFF. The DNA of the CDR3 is TGTGCCAGCAGCTTGGAGGGCGGTGAGCAGTTCTTC.